This is a list of T cell receptor beta chains from one sample in a study of T cell responses to AZD1222 COVID-19 vaccine. Profiled with immunoSEQ multiplex PCR; TCRdb holds only in-frame clones, not every one. The sample contains 210,000 or so clones, about 94% of which appear only once. The sequencing used peripheral blood, collected 28 days after the second dose of the MenACWY control vaccine. These receptors originate from an adult who received the MenACWY meningococcal vaccine as a control. CDR3s leave out the opening cysteine and the closing phenylalanine or tryptophan. Fields, in order: J gene, V gene, CDR3 protein.

>TRBJ1-1|TRBV7-2
ASSPWTSMNTEAF
>TRBJ2-7|TRBV3-1/TRBV3-2
ASSPRGGAEAYEQY
>TRBJ1-5|TRBV7-2
ASSPQGDSNQPQH
>TRBJ1-2|TRBV24-1
ATSPQAKNYGYT
>TRBJ1-5|TRBV27
ASSRGPSNQPQH
>TRBJ2-3|TRBV4-1
ASSQGDSGGSDTQY
>TRBJ1-4|TRBV30
AWSVYSLNEKLF
>TRBJ2-1|TRBV19
ASTAGLAVNEQF
>TRBJ1-2|TRBV5-1
ASSSPGQGYGYT
>TRBJ2-7|TRBV28
ASRRTAPIYEQY
>TRBJ1-4|TRBV30
AWSFTGTGNEKLF
>TRBJ2-1|TRBV4-1
ASSQVLEEQF
>TRBJ1-6|TRBV28
ASNPSGTASGSPLH
>TRBJ2-3|TRBV5-1
ASRSTDTQY
>TRBJ1-1|TRBV9
ASSVSGSPTEAF
>TRBJ2-2|TRBV5-1
ASRPRPPGQGDTGELF
>TRBJ1-1|TRBV19
ASTDGTSGTEAF
>TRBJ2-7|TRBV7-9
ASKMGQTYEQY
>TRBJ2-7|TRBV6-6
ASSRSGLVVYEQY
>TRBJ2-7|TRBV9
ASSVGVGNGEQY
>TRBJ2-3|TRBV28
ASSARTTGGVDTQY
>TRBJ2-2|TRBV5-6
ASSLGQGNGELF
>TRBJ1-3|TRBV7-9
ASSPGQGATGNTIY
>TRBJ1-1|TRBV7-3
ASSTQGVTEAF
>TRBJ2-7|TRBV28
ASSSFSGSGTGEQY
>TRBJ2-7|TRBV5-1
ASSLRQGRVDEQY
>TRBJ1-5|TRBV9
ASSVGGPQPQH
>TRBJ1-1|TRBV4-1
ASSQEKTENTEAF
>TRBJ2-2|TRBV7-9
ASSYLGTSGSLDTGELF
>TRBJ1-5|TRBV4-2
ASSQAGGSNQPQH
>TRBJ1-1|TRBV7-8
ASSLGGGLTEAF
>TRBJ2-7|TRBV28
ASSSPGLVYEQY
>TRBJ1-1|TRBV28
ASSPRANTEAF
>TRBJ2-7|TRBV6-5
ASSLIPEQY
>TRBJ2-7|TRBV27
ASSPGTGWLEQY
>TRBJ2-1|TRBV4-3
ASSQEWNRGSYNEQF
>TRBJ2-1|TRBV28
ASSFPGDYNEQF
>TRBJ2-1|TRBV6-1
ASSELGTGITYNEQF
>TRBJ2-1|TRBV11-1
ASSLPRAYNEQF
>TRBJ1-2|TRBV18
ASSPGSSNYGYT
>TRBJ2-7|TRBV14
ASSHVDYEQY
>TRBJ1-5|TRBV12-3/TRBV12-4
ASSTASNQPQH
>TRBJ1-1|TRBV10-3
AISEPGQSLGDTEAF
>TRBJ1-4|TRBV27
ASSRGVNEKLF
>TRBJ2-3|TRBV30
AWGAGTDTQY
>TRBJ2-6|TRBV7-9
ASSLLGGAGANVLT
>TRBJ2-2|TRBV24-1
ATRDGAIPGELF
>TRBJ2-3|TRBV29-1
SVEPGNADTQY
>TRBJ2-3|TRBV5-6
ASSLKTSGGSDTQY
>TRBJ2-2|TRBV19
ASRTDRGHTGELF
>TRBJ1-1|TRBV19
ASSTTGGVEGTEAF